This entry lists 30 T cell receptor beta chains sequenced from one sample in a study of CD8 T cells in ankylosing spondylitis. Whole-study results and caveats: There was a TCR beta motif, made of 7 to 9 highly homologous variants, that appeared characteristic of ankylosing spondylitis blood.

Antigens of these TCRs are unknown. A single record per CDR3 protein comes from TCRdb applying MiXCR to the 5' RACE reads. The data show about 390,000 distinct CDR3 sequences, with about a fifth seen just once and about 15% held by the top ten. The source material was blood, either unsorted or a sorted T cell fraction (not recorded which). These receptor sequences come from a male donor with ankylosing spondylitis.

This clonotype was observed a handful of times. The V gene is TRBV6-2 or TRBV6-3, the J gene TRBJ1-1; no reliable D call. The CDR3 covers 11 residues. The V end lost 8 bases, the J end lost 1 base, and 5 bases lay between the germline ends. Germline-derived CDR1 and CDR2 are MNHEY and SVGEGT. The CDR3 reads CASERNTEAFF. The CDR3 DNA sequence: TGTGCCAGCGAAAGGAACACTGAAGCTTTCTTT.

The chain employs TRBV4-3 and TRBJ1-2; 10 bases map to TRBD1. Trimming took 3 bases from V and 8 from J; bases not matched to a gene: 9. From germline, CDR1 is LGHNA and CDR2 YSLEER. The CDR3 loop spans 15 amino acids. The CDR3 here is CASSQADRGRGGYTF. The DNA of the CDR3 is TGCGCCAGCAGCCAGGCAGACAGGGGGCGAGGAGGCTACACCTTC.

This clonotype has a handful of counts. J is TRBJ2-1 and V is TRBV15; D might be TRBD2 (5 bases). CDR1 is LNHNV and CDR2 is YYDKDF in the germline V gene (reference sequence). V dropped 0 bases and J dropped 6 bases, with 9 bases sitting between them. There are 14 residues in the CDR3. The CDR3 region has the DNA TGTGCCACCAGCAGAGATCGGACTGCCAATGAGCAGTTCTTC. Translated: CATSRDRTANEQFF. Together with reference TRBV15 and TRBJ2-1, the CDR3 gives the full variable domain: DAMVIQNPRYQVTQFGKPVTLSCSQTLNHNVMYWYQQKSSQAPKLLFHYYDKDFNNEADTPDNFQSRRPNTSFCFLDIRSPGLGDTAMYLCATSRDRTANEQFFGPGTRLTVL.

This clonotype was seen a handful of times. The chain employs TRBV15 and TRBJ2-2; no clear D. CDR3 size: 12 residues. V gave up 1 base and J gave up 5 bases, with 2 bases separating them. Germline V lookup: CDR1 LNHNV, CDR2 YYDKDF (reference sequence). CDR3 coding DNA: TGTGCCACCAGCAGAGCGACCGGGGAGCTGTTTTTT. It yields the protein CATSRATGELFF.

The chain links TRBV6-2 or TRBV6-3 to TRBJ2-1; no firm D call. CDR1 is MNHEY and CDR2 is SVGEGT in the germline V gene. V shed 2 bases and J shed 5 bases, with 10 bases lying between them. CDR3 length: 14 amino acids. CDR3 region: CASSYRPDNNEQFF. In DNA form, the CDR3 reads TGTGCCAGCAGTTACCGACCAGATAACAATGAGCAGTTCTTC.

The rearrangement uses TRBV11-3 and TRBJ2-5, with D perhaps TRBD1 (5 bases). The V gene lost 3 bases and the J gene lost 5 bases, with 13 bases spanning the gap. Germline loops: CDR1 SGHNT, CDR2 YENEEA. This CDR3 spans 14 amino acids. The CDR3 DNA follows: TGTGCCAGCAGCTTGTGGCAGGGTGGGGAGACCCAGTACTTC. Its translation: CASSLWQGGETQYF.

This clonotype was seen at least ten times. The genes are TRBV7-9 and TRBJ2-2, with D perhaps matching TRBD2 (6 bases). Germline V gives CDR1 SEHNR, CDR2 FQNEAQ (reference sequence). The CDR3 spans 15 residues. Trimming stripped 2 bases from V and 2 bases from J, with 9 bases between. The CDR3 nucleotides are TGTGCCAGCAGCTTACTTAGCGGTAACACCGGGGAGCTGTTTTTT. Translating it yields CASSLLSGNTGELFF.

This clonotype has more than one count but fewer than ten. This chain uses TRBV5-1 with TRBJ2-1; TRBD2 aligns across 9 bases. Germline CDR1 is SGHRS and CDR2 is YFSETQ. Trimming cost V 0 bases and J 5 bases; bases outside gene matches: 6. The CDR3 is 16 residues long. In DNA, the CDR3 is TGCGCCAGCAGCTTGGGGGCGGGAGGGCCGAACAATGAGCAGTTCTTC. It codes for CASSLGAGGPNNEQFF.

This clonotype has a handful of counts. The chain couples TRBV7-3 to TRBJ1-6, with D tentatively TRBD1 (5 bases). The CDR3 length is 13 residues. Germline assignment: CDR1 SGHTA and CDR2 FQGTGA. Trimming stripped 5 bases from V and 8 bases from J, with 10 bases between. Written as DNA, the CDR3 is TGTGCCAGCAGCCAGCTGGGGGATTCACCCCTCCACTTT. Protein sequence: CASSQLGDSPLHF.

CDR3 coding DNA: TGTGCCAGCAGCCCACGACAGGGATCCGCCGGGGAGCTGTTTTTT. It specifies CASSPRQGSAGELFF. V usage is TRBV7-7 and J usage is TRBJ2-2; TRBD1 agrees at 7 bases. Germline V gene data show CDR1 as SSHAT and CDR2 as FNYEAQ (reference sequence). The CDR3 has 15 amino acids. Trimming at V came to 5 bases and at J to 6 bases, leaving 9 bases not matched to a gene.

This clonotype has ten or more counts. The chain is built from TRBV5-1 and TRBJ2-7; the match to TRBD2 covers 11 bases. The CDR3 consists of 17 residues. In germline, CDR1 is SGHRS, CDR2 YFSETQ. V dropped 0 bases and J dropped 0; count of bases not matched to a gene: 5. CDR3: CASSLGLAGGSSYEQYF. Written as DNA, the CDR3 is TGCGCCAGCAGCTTGGGGCTAGCGGGAGGCTCCTCCTACGAGCAGTACTTC.

This clonotype was observed at least ten times. This rearrangement joins TRBV6-2 or TRBV6-3 to TRBJ2-1; unclear D gene. The CDR3 runs to 12 residues. V was pared by 5 bases and J by 4 bases, with 6 bases between. Germline-derived CDR1 and CDR2 are MNHEY and SVGEGT. The CDR3 DNA reads TGTGCCAGCAGTGGCACTTACAATGAGCAGTTCTTC. Encoded protein: CASSGTYNEQFF.

This sequence joins TRBV15 and TRBJ2-7, with TRBD2 matching 10 bases. The V segment lost 3 bases and the J segment 2 bases; nucleotides outside the gene matches: 4. From germline, CDR1 is LNHNV and CDR2 YYDKDF (reference sequence). The CDR3 is 15 residues long. CDR3 sequence reads: CATSSGLAEPYEQYF. In DNA form, the CDR3 reads TGTGCCACCAGCAGCGGACTAGCGGAACCCTACGAGCAGTACTTC.

The chain uses TRBV5-5 and TRBJ2-1; D uncertain. The CDR3 is 13 amino acids. Trimming shortened V by 3 bases and J by 7 bases, and 11 bases separated the two germline ends. In germline, CDR1 is SGHKS, CDR2 YYEKEE (reference sequence). CDR3 sequence (DNA): TGTGCCAGCAGCTCCCGGGTAGATAATGAGCAGTTCTTC. Its protein product is CASSSRVDNEQFF. The full variable domain, its missing parts supplied by reference TRBV5-5 and TRBJ2-1, is DAGVTQSPTHLIKTRGQQVTLRCSPISGHKSVSWYQQVLGQGPQFIFQYYEKEERGRGNFPDRFSARQFPNYSSELNVNALLLGDSALYLCASSSRVDNEQFFGPGTRLTVL.

V is TRBV4-2 and J is TRBJ2-3; 8 bases agree with TRBD1. This CDR3 comprises 15 residues. Germline V gene sequence: CDR1 LGHNA, CDR2 YNFKEQ. Trimming cost V 4 bases and J 2 bases; bases outside gene matches: 5. CDR3: CASSPGQGYTDTQYF. The CDR3 DNA reads TGTGCCAGCAGCCCCGGACAGGGATACACAGATACGCAGTATTTT.

This clonotype was seen a handful of times. The chain has TRBV29-1 and TRBJ2-1; possibly TRBD1 for D (6 bases). V lost 8 bases and J 7 bases, leaving 18 bases between the germline ends. CDR1 is SQVTM and CDR2 is ANQGSEA in the germline V gene. CDR3 size: 13 residues. The CDR3 loop reads CSSVSITGNEQFF. The CDR3 region has the DNA TGCAGCTCCGTGAGTATCACAGGGAATGAGCAGTTCTTC.

This chain uses TRBV7-9 with TRBJ2-1; no definite D call. V was cut by 6 bases and J by 1 base, with 19 bases left in between. This CDR3 spans 17 amino acids. Germline CDR1 SEHNR, CDR2 FQNEAQ (reference sequence). In nucleotides, the CDR3 is TGTGCCAGCAGTACAACGGCTCTCCCGGTTTCCTACAATGAGCAGTTCTTC. This codes for CASSTTALPVSYNEQFF.

This clonotype was seen a handful of times. The chain recombines TRBV7-3 with TRBJ2-3; 10 bases match TRBD2. After removal of 5 bases from V and 3 bases from J, the junction contained 8 bases not matched to a gene. Germline V gene lookup returns CDR1 SGHTA and CDR2 FQGTGA. The CDR3 is 16 residues long. As DNA, the CDR3 is TGTGCCAGCAGCCCCCGCAGGGGACTAGCGACAGATACGCAGTATTTT. Amino acid sequence: CASSPRRGLATDTQYF.

This clonotype was recorded only once. The genes are TRBV7-2 and TRBJ2-1; D is uncertain. Germline values: CDR1 SGHTA, CDR2 FQGNSA. The CDR3 covers 15 residues. V gave up 3 bases and J gave up 4 bases, with 13 bases separating them. This CDR3 reads CASSLANSRYNEQFF. For the CDR3, the DNA is TGTGCCAGCAGCTTGGCGAACTCAAGATACAATGAGCAGTTCTTC. The full variable domain, in which reference TRBV7-2 and TRBJ2-1 provide the parts outside the CDR3, is GAGVSQSPSNKVTEKGKDVELRCDPISGHTALYWYRQSLGQGLEFLIYFQGNSAPDKSGLPSDRFSAERTGGSVSTLTIQRTQQEDSAVYLCASSLANSRYNEQFFGPGTRLTVL.

The table lists this clonotype with a few counts. The rearrangement links TRBV27 to TRBJ2-1; TRBD2 agrees at 11 bases. J was trimmed by 0 bases and V by 3 bases; bases with no gene match: 7. This CDR3 contains 18 residues. The germline gives CDR1 MNHEY, CDR2 SMNVEV (reference sequence). CDR3 DNA: TGTGCCAGCAGTTTTCCTAGCGGGAGGCCGAGCTCCTACAATGAGCAGTTCTTC. It specifies CASSFPSGRPSSYNEQFF.

This clonotype came up a few times. The chain joins TRBV5-1 to TRBJ2-7; TRBD1 might be the D (6 bases). CDR1 and CDR2 from the germline V gene are SGHRS and YFSETQ. The V gene lost 4 bases and the J gene lost 0 bases, with 14 bases spanning the gap. This CDR3 is 15 amino acids long. CDR3 bases: TGCGCCAGCAGCCAGGGGCCGCGAGGCTCCTACGAGCAGTACTTC. This gives the protein CASSQGPRGSYEQYF.

This clonotype was picked up a small number of times. This rearrangement joins TRBV20-1 to TRBJ1-5; D is undetermined. Germline V lookup: CDR1 DFQATT, CDR2 SNEGSKA (reference sequence). Trimming removed 3 bases at V and 5 bases at J, with 8 bases between. CDR3 size: 12 residues. CDR3 amino acids: CSARYWDQPQHF. In nucleotides, the CDR3 is TGCAGTGCTAGGTATTGGGATCAGCCCCAGCATTTT.

This clonotype appeared a few times. This sequence joins TRBV6-5 and TRBJ1-6, with D unclear. V dropped 2 bases and J dropped 8 bases, with 4 bases sitting between them. Germline assignment: CDR1 MNHEY and CDR2 SVGAGI. The CDR3 is made up of 12 amino acids. In DNA form, the CDR3 reads TGTGCCAGCAGTTACGGGGATTCACCCCTCCACTTT. It encodes CASSYGDSPLHF.

This clonotype was counted between two and nine times. The V and J genes are TRBV28 and TRBJ2-7; D ambiguous. Trimming shortened V by 2 bases and J by 0 bases, and 8 bases separated the two germline ends. The length of the CDR3 is 14 residues. Looked up from germline, CDR1 is MDHEN and CDR2 is SYDVKM. CDR3 DNA sequence: TGTGCCAGCAGTTTACTGCTCAGCTCCTACGAGCAGTACTTC. This codes for CASSLLLSSYEQYF.

The chain recombines TRBV7-3 with TRBJ1-1, with no clear D. V was clipped by 2 bases and J by 5 bases, with 9 bases between them. The CDR3 runs to 13 residues. Per the germline V gene, CDR1 is SGHTA and CDR2 is FQGTGA. CDR3 in DNA: TGTGCCAGCAGCTTAGCCCGACTGACTGAAGCTTTCTTT. This encodes CASSLARLTEAFF.

The sample holds a few counts of this clonotype. The chain joins TRBV20-1 to TRBJ1-1; D not certain. The germline CDR1 and CDR2 sequences are DFQATT and SNEGSKA (reference sequence). This CDR3 contains 13 residues. Trimming took 6 bases from V and 0 from J, leaving 11 bases between them. CDR3 sequence reads: CSAPSQMNTEAFF. The CDR3 coding sequence is TGCAGTGCACCCAGTCAGATGAACACTGAAGCTTTCTTT.

The chain couples TRBV10-2 to TRBJ2-1; 9 bases line up with TRBD1. Germline CDR1 reads WSHSY; CDR2 reads SAAADI. The CDR3 spans 18 residues. V was pared by 4 bases and J by 6 bases, with 16 bases of the junction left unmatched. CDR3 in DNA: TGCGCCAGCAGTGGCGGGACAGGGTGGCCTGGTCGCGTCAATGAGCAGTTCTTC. Amino acids: CASSGGTGWPGRVNEQFF.

CDR3 residues: CASSYSTGTDTQYF. CDR3 sequence (DNA): TGTGCCAGCAGTTATTCGACAGGCACAGATACGCAGTATTTT. The chain recombines TRBV28 with TRBJ2-3, with D perhaps matching TRBD1 (5 bases). Germline V gives CDR1 MDHEN, CDR2 SYDVKM. Deletions cut 4 bases from V and 1 base from J, with 9 bases between. This CDR3 has 14 residues. Full variable domain (outside the CDR3, taken from reference TRBV28 and TRBJ2-3): DVKVTQSSRYLVKRTGEKVFLECVQDMDHENMFWYRQDPGLGLRLIYFSYDVKMKEKGDIPEGYSVSREKKERFSLILESASTNQTSMYLCASSYSTGTDTQYFGPGTRLTVL.

The rearrangement links TRBV11-3 to TRBJ2-1, with a possible D match to TRBD2 (7 bases). Between the trimmed V and J ends, which lost 5 bases and 5 bases, there was a span of 16 bases. The CDR3 has 15 residues. Germline values: CDR1 SGHNT, CDR2 YENEEA. The CDR3 here is CASSLWGGANNEQFF. The CDR3 DNA reads as TGTGCCAGCAGCCTCTGGGGGGGGGCAAACAATGAGCAGTTCTTC. The variable domain in full, with the rest retrieved from reference TRBV11-3 and TRBJ2-1, is EAGVVQSPRYKIIEKKQPVAFWCNPISGHNTLYWYLQNLGQGPELLIRYENEEAVDDSQLPKDRFSAERLKGVDSTLKIQPAELGDSAVYLCASSLWGGANNEQFFGPGTRLTVL.

This clonotype was picked up a small number of times. The chain employs TRBV5-6 and TRBJ2-1, with 10 bases aligning to TRBD2. Germline loops: CDR1 SGHDT, CDR2 YYEEEE. With V trimmed by 4 bases and J by 8 bases, 9 bases remained unmatched. The CDR3 has 15 amino acids. Here the CDR3 reads CASSPGLAVRYEQFF. CDR3 coding DNA: TGTGCCAGCAGCCCAGGACTAGCGGTGAGGTATGAGCAGTTCTTC.